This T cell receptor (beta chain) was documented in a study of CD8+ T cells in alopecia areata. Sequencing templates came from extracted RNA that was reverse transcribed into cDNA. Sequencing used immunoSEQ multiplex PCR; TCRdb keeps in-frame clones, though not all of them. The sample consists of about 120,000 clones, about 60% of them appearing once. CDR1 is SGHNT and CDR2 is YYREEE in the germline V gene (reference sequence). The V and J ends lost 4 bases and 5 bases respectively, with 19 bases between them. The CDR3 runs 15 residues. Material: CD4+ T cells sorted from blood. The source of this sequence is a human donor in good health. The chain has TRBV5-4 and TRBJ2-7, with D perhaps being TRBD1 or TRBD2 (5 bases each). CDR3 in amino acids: CASSNPGTSKNEQYF. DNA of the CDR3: TGTGCCAGCAGCAACCCCGGGACCTCAAAAAACGAGCAGTACTTC.